The 31 T cell receptor beta chains below come from one sample, sequenced in a study of Tregs in tolerant kidney transplant recipients. Produced via immunoSEQ multiplex PCR; TCRdb's table is partial and in-frame only. The table records 30,000 to 35,000 clones, roughly four fifths of them present only once. No antigens are known for them. Sequenced input: Tregs from blood cultured with allogeneic cells. The receptors derive from a human donor in good health.

The chain recombines TRBV10-3 with TRBJ2-5; 8 bases agree with TRBD1. CDR3 size: 14 residues. After removal of 6 bases from V and 7 bases from J, the junction contained 10 bases not matched to a gene. From germline, CDR1 is ENHRY and CDR2 SYGVKD. CDR3 coding DNA: TGTGCCATCAGGAAGACAGGGGATGAGGGGACCCAGTACTTC. Translating gives CAIRKTGDEGTQYF.

This clone is a singleton in its sample. In DNA, the CDR3 is TGCGCCAGCAGCTTTGGACAGGGAGGTTACGAGCAGTACTTC. This encodes CASSFGQGGYEQYF. This chain uses TRBV5-1 with TRBJ2-7, with 8 bases aligning to TRBD1. CDR3 length: 14 amino acids. The V segment lost 2 bases and the J segment 4 bases; nucleotides outside the gene matches: 5. The germline CDR1 and CDR2 sequences are SGHRS and YFSETQ.

The chain has TRBV19 and TRBJ2-7, with a tentative D call TRBD2 (6 bases). Trimming removed 4 bases from V and 7 bases from J, with 17 bases in between. The CDR3 length is 14 residues. Germline CDR1 reads LNHDA; CDR2 reads SQIVND (reference sequence). The CDR3 spells CASSNVGGAGEQYF. In DNA, the CDR3 is TGTGCCAGTAGTAACGTGGGCGGGGCGGGGGAGCAGTACTTC.

This chain connects TRBV18 to TRBJ2-6, with 11 nucleotides matching TRBD2. The CDR3 covers 18 residues. Germline V gives CDR1 KGHSH, CDR2 LQKENI. The ends lost 3 bases at V and 1 base at J; junction bases unmatched: 5. DNA of the CDR3: TGTGCCAGCTCACCCTTACTAGCGGGAGAATCTGGGGCCAACGTCCTGACTTTC. Its translation is CASSPLLAGESGANVLTF.

J is TRBJ1-1 and V is TRBV5-1; no firm D call. V gave up 1 base and J gave up 2 bases, with 9 bases separating them. CDR3 length equals 14 residues. In germline, CDR1 is SGHRS, CDR2 YFSETQ. The CDR3 spells CASSLLAVNTEAFF. The CDR3 DNA reads TGCGCCAGCAGCTTGTTGGCAGTAAACACTGAAGCTTTCTTT. The full variable domain, rest sourced from reference TRBV5-1 and TRBJ1-1, is KAGVTQTPRYLIKTRGQQVTLSCSPISGHRSVSWYQQTPGQGLQFLFEYFSETQRNKGNFPGRFSGRQFSNSRSEMNVSTLELGDSALYLCASSLLAVNTEAFFGQGTRLTVV.

The chain carries TRBV30 and TRBJ1-2; tentative D call: TRBD1 (5 bases). V lost 0 bases to trimming and J lost 4 bases, with 15 bases between them. Germline CDR1 and CDR2: GTSNPN and SVGIG (reference sequence). The CDR3 loop spans 15 amino acids. The CDR3 nucleotides are TGTGCCTGGAGTGTATTAACAGGAGAGCTCTATGGCTACACCTTC. It codes for CAWSVLTGELYGYTF.

CDR3 amino acids: CASTFLGGANTEAFF. DNA of the CDR3: TGTGCCAGCACCTTCCTGGGGGGGGCTAACACTGAAGCTTTCTTT. This chain links TRBV7-9 with TRBJ1-1, with D possibly being TRBD1 (6 bases). Germline-derived CDR1 and CDR2 are SEHNR and FQNEAQ (reference sequence). This CDR3 contains 15 residues. Trimming stripped 7 bases from V and 2 bases from J, with 17 bases between.

V gene TRBV11-3 combines with J gene TRBJ2-2; no firm D call. Deletions cut 5 bases from V and 6 bases from J, with 16 bases between. The germline CDR1 and CDR2 sequences are SGHNT and YENEEA. CDR3 length: 15 residues. The CDR3 coding sequence is TGTGCCAGCAGCAATAGACCGTTCGGCCCCGGGGAGCTGTTTTTT. Its translation: CASSNRPFGPGELFF. The complete variable domain, with remaining parts taken from reference TRBV11-3 and TRBJ2-2, reads EAGVVQSPRYKIIEKKQPVAFWCNPISGHNTLYWYLQNLGQGPELLIRYENEEAVDDSQLPKDRFSAERLKGVDSTLKIQPAELGDSAVYLCASSNRPFGPGELFFGEGSRLTVL.

A single count supports this clone. The rearrangement joins TRBV18 to TRBJ2-5, with 9 nucleotides matching TRBD1. With the DNA end fitting TRBJ2-7 better, the J assignment may be wrong. The CDR3 has 16 amino acids. The germline V gene has CDR1 KGHSH and CDR2 LQKENI. The CDR3 loop is CASSWTGATFSYEQYF. As DNA, the CDR3 is TGTGCCAGCTCCTGGACAGGGGCGACGTTTTCCTACGAGCAGTACTTC.

This chain uses TRBV27 with TRBJ1-2, with a tentative D call TRBD1 (6 bases). With 0 bases removed from V and 4 bases from J, the gap between germline ends came to 12 bases. Germline assignment: CDR1 MNHEY and CDR2 SMNVEV (reference sequence). CDR3 size: 15 residues. Written as DNA, the CDR3 is TGTGCCAGCAGTTTATCGGCCGACAGGCCCTATGGCTACACCTTC. It translates to CASSLSADRPYGYTF.

The chain is built from TRBV27 and TRBJ2-7; the match to TRBD2 covers 11 bases. CDR1 and CDR2 from the germline V gene are MNHEY and SMNVEV (reference sequence). Trimming at V came to 0 bases and at J to 3 bases, leaving 1 base not matched to a gene. This CDR3 region has 15 residues. The CDR3 DNA reads as TGTGCCAGCAGTTTATCCCTAGCGGGAGGCTACGAGCAGTACTTC. This translates into CASSLSLAGGYEQYF.

This chain links TRBV12-5 with TRBJ2-7; TRBD1 matches at 8 bases. Germline V gene data show CDR1 as LGHNT and CDR2 as FRNRAP. There are 13 residues in the CDR3. V was clipped by 6 bases and J by 7 bases; unmatched bases: 8. The CDR3, as DNA: TGTGCTAGTGGGCAGGACAGGGCTGGGGAGCAGTACTTC. Translating gives CASGQDRAGEQYF. Based on the CDR3 plus reference TRBV12-5 and TRBJ2-7, the full variable domain is DARVTQTPRHKVTEMGQEVTMRCQPILGHNTVFWYRQTMMQGLELLAYFRNRAPLDDSGMPKDRFSAEMPDATLATLKIQPSEPRDSAVYFCASGQDRAGEQYFGPGTRLTVT.

This clone is a singleton in its sample. The V call is TRBV7-2, the J call TRBJ1-3; TRBD1 might be the D (6 bases). The germline V gene encodes CDR1 SGHTA and CDR2 FQGNSA. V gave up 4 bases and J gave up 10 bases, with 11 bases separating them. The CDR3 is made up of 12 amino acids. CDR3 DNA: TGTGCCAGCAGCTGGGTGCAGGGGACCATATATTTT. It is translated as CASSWVQGTIYF.

The chain recombines TRBV11-3 with TRBJ2-7; 8 positions match TRBD1. Germline CDR1 and CDR2: SGHNT and YENEEA. V shed 1 base and J 6 bases; nucleotides not matched to a gene: 5. The CDR3 runs to 14 residues. CDR3 bases: TGTGCCAGCAGCTTAGGGCAGGGGGCGTTCGAGCAGTACTTC. Protein sequence: CASSLGQGAFEQYF.

The rearrangement links TRBV2 to TRBJ2-5, with D possibly matching TRBD2 (7 bases). Trimming took 5 bases from V and 4 from J, leaving 14 bases between them. The CDR3 runs to 14 residues. The germline V gene encodes CDR1 SNHLY and CDR2 FYNNEI. The chain's CDR3 is CASSPLGGPETQYF. CDR3 DNA sequence: TGTGCCAGCAGTCCATTGGGGGGGCCAGAGACCCAGTACTTC.

This clone came up a few times. This chain joins TRBV10-3 and TRBJ1-5; D possibly corresponds to TRBD1 (6 bases). Germline V gene lookup returns CDR1 ENHRY and CDR2 SYGVKD. V was trimmed by 2 bases and J by 6 bases, leaving 11 bases between them. The CDR3 covers 14 residues. The CDR3 here is CAISETGQGQPQHF. CDR3 bases: TGTGCCATCAGTGAGACAGGGCAGGGTCAGCCCCAGCATTTT.

The gene calls are TRBV6-9 and TRBJ2-3; TRBD2 agrees at 8 bases. V dropped 0 bases and J dropped 2; count of bases not matched to a gene: 7. This CDR3 has 17 amino acids. Looked up from germline, CDR1 is MNHGY and CDR2 is SVAAGI. The chain's CDR3 is CASSYSRAGALTDTQYF. CDR3 bases: TGTGCCAGCAGTTATTCTAGAGCGGGGGCCCTCACAGATACGCAGTATTTT.

The genes are TRBV6-6 and TRBJ1-1; D is ambiguous. The CDR3 length is 16 residues. The V gene's germline CDR1 is MNHNY and CDR2 SVGAGI (reference sequence). V lost 4 bases and J lost 0, with 15 bases in between. CDR3 region: CASSSHFGFMNTEAFF. CDR3 DNA sequence: TGTGCCAGCAGTTCCCACTTTGGCTTTATGAACACTGAAGCTTTCTTT.

The genes are TRBV27 and TRBJ1-2, with D unresolved. V gave up 8 bases and J gave up 4 bases, with 8 bases separating them. CDR1 is MNHEY and CDR2 is SMNVEV in the germline V gene (reference sequence). The CDR3 has 11 residues. CDR3 DNA sequence: TGTGCCAGCCGCCGGGTCTATGGCTACACCTTC. The encoded protein is CASRRVYGYTF.

The V call is TRBV28, the J call TRBJ2-7; the match to TRBD2 covers 9 bases. The CDR3 has 15 residues. Trimming removed 4 bases from V and 4 bases from J; junction bases left unmatched: 8. The germline CDR1 and CDR2 sequences are MDHEN and SYDVKM. Written as DNA, the CDR3 is TGTGCCAGCAGTTCTGGGACTAGCATATTGTACGAGCAGTACTTC. Protein product: CASSSGTSILYEQYF.

This sequence joins TRBV29-1 and TRBJ2-3, with TRBD2 matching 14 bases. Germline trimming cut 6 bases from V and 3 bases from J; bases unmatched to any gene: 5. Germline V lookup: CDR1 SQVTM, CDR2 ANQGSEA. CDR3 size: 15 residues. CDR3 in DNA: TGCAGCGTGATAGGGACTAGCGGGGGTACAGATACGCAGTATTTT. Translating it yields CSVIGTSGGTDTQYF.

The CDR3 here is CASSRGQGIQETQYF. The DNA of the CDR3 is TGTGCCAGCAGCCGGGGACAGGGGATCCAAGAGACCCAGTACTTC. The rearrangement links TRBV5-6 to TRBJ2-5; TRBD1 agrees at 10 bases. There are 15 residues in the CDR3. V shed 4 bases and J 1 base; nucleotides not matched to a gene: 4. Germline V gives CDR1 SGHDT, CDR2 YYEEEE.

As DNA, the CDR3 is TGTGCCAGCAGATCAACCCACAGGGATTGGAATGAGCAGTTCTTC. As protein: CASRSTHRDWNEQFF. This rearrangement joins TRBV5-4 to TRBJ2-1; possibly TRBD1 for D (6 bases). Trimming pared 5 bases from V and 7 bases from J, leaving 19 bases between. Germline loops: CDR1 SGHNT, CDR2 YYREEE (reference sequence). The CDR3 runs to 15 residues.

This chain uses TRBV5-6 with TRBJ1-2, with D possibly TRBD1 on 5 matching bases. Deletions cut 0 bases from V and 5 bases from J, with 11 bases between. The CDR3 covers 14 residues. Germline lookup yields CDR1 SGHDT and CDR2 YYEEEE. This CDR3 reads CASSLAGRVYGYTF. The CDR3 region has the DNA TGTGCCAGCAGCTTGGCCGGCAGGGTGTATGGCTACACCTTC.

The gene calls are TRBV18 and TRBJ2-1, with 9 bases that match TRBD2. The CDR3 consists of 17 residues. Losses at the gene ends were 1 base for V and 4 bases for J; bases not matched to a gene: 8. The germline CDR1 and CDR2 sequences are KGHSH and LQKENI. For the CDR3, the DNA is TGTGCCAGCTCACCACGGTTGCGGGAGGGCCCGTACAATGAGCAGTTCTTC. Its protein is CASSPRLREGPYNEQFF.

This rearrangement joins TRBV5-8 to TRBJ2-7; possible D gene TRBD2, 7 bases. Deletions cut 5 bases from V and 1 base from J, with 19 bases between. The CDR3 has 16 amino acids. Germline CDR1 reads SGHTS; CDR2 reads YDEGEE. CDR3: CASRFTRGGRSYEQYF. CDR3 in DNA: TGTGCCAGCAGGTTTACAAGGGGGGGAAGGTCCTACGAGCAGTACTTC.

There are a few counts of this clone. J is TRBJ1-2 and V is TRBV18, with D hard to call. CDR1 and CDR2 from the germline V gene are KGHSH and LQKENI. V dropped 3 bases and J dropped 3 bases, with 8 bases sitting between them. The CDR3 length is 13 residues. The CDR3 coding sequence is TGTGCCAGCTCACCCTCCTCGGACTATGGCTACACCTTC. Translating gives CASSPSSDYGYTF.

This clone has just a few counts. This chain links TRBV30 with TRBJ1-3, with no clear D. The CDR3 contains 11 residues. The germline CDR1 and CDR2 sequences are GTSNPN and SVGIG (reference sequence). Between the trimmed V and J ends, which lost 4 bases and 4 bases, there was a span of 5 bases. Here the CDR3 reads CAWKEGNTIYF. CDR3 in DNA: TGTGCCTGGAAGGAGGGAAACACCATATATTTT. The whole variable domain, remainder taken from reference TRBV30 and TRBJ1-3, is SQTIHQWPATLVQPVGSPLSLECTVEGTSNPNLYWYRQAAGRGLQLLFYSVGIGQISSEVPQNLSASRPQDRQFILSSKKLLLSDSGFYLCAWKEGNTIYFGEGSWLTVV.

The chain joins TRBV5-1 to TRBJ2-7; 9 bases are a match to TRBD2. This CDR3 region has 15 residues. Losses at the gene ends were 3 bases for V and 1 base for J; bases not matched to a gene: 5. Per germline, CDR1 SGHRS and CDR2 YFSETQ. The CDR3 bases are TGCGCCAGCAGCTCCACAGCGGGAGGTTCCTACGAGCAGTACTTC. Translation: CASSSTAGGSYEQYF.

This clone has more than one count but fewer than ten. The CDR3 spells CASSPSPGANVLTF. The CDR3 nucleotides are TGTGCCAGCAGCCCTAGTCCCGGGGCCAACGTCCTGACTTTC. The genes are TRBV7-3 and TRBJ2-6, with D unclear. V was cut by 5 bases and J by 4 bases, with 9 bases left in between. The CDR3 has 14 amino acids. Germline V CDR1 and CDR2: SGHTA, FQGTGA.

The V call is TRBV7-9, the J call TRBJ2-4, with TRBD1 identical over 7 bases. From germline, CDR1 is SEHNR and CDR2 FQNEAQ (reference sequence). Trimming took 3 bases from V and 9 from J; bases not matched to a gene: 14. The length of the CDR3 is 16 residues. CDR3 residues: CASSLSGARGRGIQYF. The CDR3 DNA sequence: TGTGCCAGCAGCTTGTCGGGCGCGAGGGGGCGCGGCATTCAGTACTTC.